The T cell receptor beta chain described here comes from a study of somatic mutations in cytotoxic T cells in rheumatoid arthritis. Losses at the gene ends were 0 bases for V and 4 bases for J; bases not matched to a gene: 13. This CDR3 has 19 amino acids. Per the germline V gene, CDR1 is MDHEN and CDR2 is SYDVKM. The assay was immunoSEQ multiplex PCR, and TCRdb's table has in-frame clones only and misses some. The sample has about 14,000 clones, under 80% seen once. The receptor was isolated from an adult with rheumatoid arthritis. Sequenced material: CD8+ T cells sorted from blood. The J gene is TRBJ2-3, the V gene TRBV28; 10 bases line up with TRBD2. The chain's CDR3 is CASSLWTGGSGGPPDTQYF. CDR3 in DNA: TGTGCCAGCAGTTTATGGACGGGCGGTAGCGGGGGGCCTCCAGATACGCAGTATTTT. Using reference TRBV28 and TRBJ2-3 for the parts outside the CDR3, the full variable domain is DVKVTQSSRYLVKRTGEKVFLECVQDMDHENMFWYRQDPGLGLRLIYFSYDVKMKEKGDIPEGYSVSREKKERFSLILESASTNQTSMYLCASSLWTGGSGGPPDTQYFGPGTRLTVL.